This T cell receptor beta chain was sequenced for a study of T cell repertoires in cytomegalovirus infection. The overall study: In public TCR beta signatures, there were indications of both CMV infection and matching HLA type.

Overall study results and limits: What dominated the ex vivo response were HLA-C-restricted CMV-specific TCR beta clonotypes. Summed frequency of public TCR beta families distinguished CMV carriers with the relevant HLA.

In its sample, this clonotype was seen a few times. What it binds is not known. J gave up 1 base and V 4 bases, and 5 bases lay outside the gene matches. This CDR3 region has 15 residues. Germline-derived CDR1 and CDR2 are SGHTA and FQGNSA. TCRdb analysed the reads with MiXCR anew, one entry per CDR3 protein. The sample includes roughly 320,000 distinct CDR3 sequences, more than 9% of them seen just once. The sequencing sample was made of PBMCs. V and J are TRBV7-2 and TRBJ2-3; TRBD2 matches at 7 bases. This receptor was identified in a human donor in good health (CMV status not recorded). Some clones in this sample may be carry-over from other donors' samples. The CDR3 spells CASSSPTSGTDTQYF. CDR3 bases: TGTGCCAGCAGCTCCCCCACTAGCGGCACAGATACGCAGTATTTT.